The following is a TCR beta chain sequence with its context. Study processing details: Amplification of reference gene primers provided the estimated nucleated cell counts. Using immunoSEQ multiplex PCR, the repertoire was profiled, and TCRdb retains in-frame clones only, with some absent. V, J and clone size were drawn from that table, and D and trimming were deduced from the DNA. The sample has under 250,000 clones, roughly 80% seen once; the top ten hold less than 4%. The sample belongs to a study of blood T cell repertoires in COVID-19. Across the whole study: The origin of the acute and convalescent COVID-19 samples was the United States, Italy and Spain. Sources were T cells, B-cell-depleted T cells, or PBMCs; the material itself was cDNA or gDNA.

CDR3 length: 14 amino acids. Germline CDR1 LNHDA, CDR2 SQIVND (reference sequence). The V and J ends lost 6 bases and 8 bases, in that order; junction bases with no gene match: 6. In assigning cohorts, the study relied on participant-reported clinical history. The clonotype originates from a woman between 35 and 50 years old who had been exposed to COVID-19. The chain recombines TRBV19 with TRBJ1-6; 8 nucleotides align to TRBD1. Sequenced input: PBMCs or T cells enriched from blood (not recorded which). CDR3 in amino acids: CASSQGANHSPLHF. The CDR3 DNA reads TGTGCCAGTAGCCAGGGGGCAAACCATTCACCCCTCCACTTT.